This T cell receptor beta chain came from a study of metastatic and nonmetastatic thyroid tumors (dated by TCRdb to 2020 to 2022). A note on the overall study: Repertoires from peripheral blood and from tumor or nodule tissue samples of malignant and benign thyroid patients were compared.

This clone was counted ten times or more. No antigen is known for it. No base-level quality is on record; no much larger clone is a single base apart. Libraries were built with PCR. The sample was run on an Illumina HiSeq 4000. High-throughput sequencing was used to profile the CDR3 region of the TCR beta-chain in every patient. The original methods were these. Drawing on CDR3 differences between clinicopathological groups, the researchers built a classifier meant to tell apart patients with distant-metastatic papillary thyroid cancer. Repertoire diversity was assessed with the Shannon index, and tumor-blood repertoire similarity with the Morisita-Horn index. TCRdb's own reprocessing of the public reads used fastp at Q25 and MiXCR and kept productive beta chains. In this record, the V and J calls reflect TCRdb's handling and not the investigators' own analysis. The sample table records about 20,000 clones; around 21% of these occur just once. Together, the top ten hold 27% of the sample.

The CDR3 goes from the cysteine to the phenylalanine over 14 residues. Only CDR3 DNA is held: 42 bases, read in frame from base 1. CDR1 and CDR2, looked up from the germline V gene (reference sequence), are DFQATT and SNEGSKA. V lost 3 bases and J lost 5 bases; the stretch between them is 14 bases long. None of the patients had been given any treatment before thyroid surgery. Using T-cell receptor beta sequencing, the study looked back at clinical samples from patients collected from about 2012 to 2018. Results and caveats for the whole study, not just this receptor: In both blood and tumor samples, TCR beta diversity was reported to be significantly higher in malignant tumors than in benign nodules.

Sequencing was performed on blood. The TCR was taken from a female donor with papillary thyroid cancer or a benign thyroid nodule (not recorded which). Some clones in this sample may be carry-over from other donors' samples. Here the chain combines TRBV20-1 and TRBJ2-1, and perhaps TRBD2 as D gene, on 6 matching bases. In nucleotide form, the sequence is TGCAGTGCTAGGAGGGACTGGGATAACAATGAGCAGTTCTTC. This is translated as CSARRDWDNNEQFF.